The subject of this entry is one TCR beta chain. Its cognate antigen is unknown. The sample comes from a study of cytomegalovirus exposure and HLA in healthy donors. Overall study: Drawn from HLA-typed donors, some 80 million unique TCRs were held in an early data release.

Study-wide results and limits: CMV antigen specificity was confirmed in vitro for a few CMV-associated chains. Several of the most significant clusters appeared, in a later analysis, to be linked to common viral pathogens.

Looked up from germline, CDR1 is SQVTM and CDR2 is ANQGSEA. This CDR3 spans 11 amino acids. Trimming shortened V by 8 bases and J by 0 bases, and 7 bases separated the two germline ends. The study ran its PCR with 60 Vbeta and 13 Jbeta primers. Here immunoSEQ multiplex PCR was the method, and the copy in TCRdb shows in-frame clones only, minus some. This table holds over 80,000 clones, about four fifths found once. Material: PBMCs. This rearrangement joins TRBV29-1 to TRBJ1-1; no firm D call. The receptor was isolated from a female donor in good health and CMV-seropositive. This CDR3 reads CSTTLNTEAFF. The CDR3 region has the DNA TGCAGCACTACACTGAACACTGAAGCTTTCTTT.